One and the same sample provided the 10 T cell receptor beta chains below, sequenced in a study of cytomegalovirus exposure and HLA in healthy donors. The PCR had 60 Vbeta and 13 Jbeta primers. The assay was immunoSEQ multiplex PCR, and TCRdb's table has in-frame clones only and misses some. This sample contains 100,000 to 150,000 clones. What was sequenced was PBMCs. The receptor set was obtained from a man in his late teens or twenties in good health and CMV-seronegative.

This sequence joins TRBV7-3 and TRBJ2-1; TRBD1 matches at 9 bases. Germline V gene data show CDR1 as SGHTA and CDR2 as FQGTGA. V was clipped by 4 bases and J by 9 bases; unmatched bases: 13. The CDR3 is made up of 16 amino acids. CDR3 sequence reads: CASSSTDRGKYGEQFF. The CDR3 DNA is TGTGCCAGCAGCTCGACTGACAGGGGGAAATATGGTGAGCAGTTCTTC.

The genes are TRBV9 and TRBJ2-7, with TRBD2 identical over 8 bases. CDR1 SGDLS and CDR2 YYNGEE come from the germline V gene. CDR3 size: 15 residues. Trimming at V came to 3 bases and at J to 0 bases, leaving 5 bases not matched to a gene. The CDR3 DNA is TGTGCCAGCAGCGAAAGCGGGGGTAGCTCCTACGAGCAGTACTTC. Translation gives CASSESGGSSYEQYF.

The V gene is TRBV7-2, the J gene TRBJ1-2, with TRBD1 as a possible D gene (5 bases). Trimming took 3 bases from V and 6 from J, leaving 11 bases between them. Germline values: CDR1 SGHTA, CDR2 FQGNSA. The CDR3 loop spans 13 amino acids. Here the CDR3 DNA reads TGTGCCAGCAGCTTTCCACAGGATCATGGCTACACCTTC. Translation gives CASSFPQDHGYTF. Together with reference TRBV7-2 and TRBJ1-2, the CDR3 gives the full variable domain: GAGVSQSPSNKVTEKGKDVELRCDPISGHTALYWYRQSLGQGLEFLIYFQGNSAPDKSGLPSDRFSAERTGGSVSTLTIQRTQQEDSAVYLCASSFPQDHGYTFGSGTRLTVV.

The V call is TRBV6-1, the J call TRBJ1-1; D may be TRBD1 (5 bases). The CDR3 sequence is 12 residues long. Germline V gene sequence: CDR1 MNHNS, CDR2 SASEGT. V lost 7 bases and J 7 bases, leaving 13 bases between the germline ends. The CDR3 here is CASTRGPSEAFF. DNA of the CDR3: TGTGCCAGCACTAGGGGCCCTAGTGAAGCTTTCTTT.

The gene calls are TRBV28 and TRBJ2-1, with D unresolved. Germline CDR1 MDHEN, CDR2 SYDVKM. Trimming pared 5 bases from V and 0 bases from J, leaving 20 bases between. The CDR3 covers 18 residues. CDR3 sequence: CASSALFGRTSSYNEQFF. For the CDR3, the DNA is TGTGCCAGCAGTGCCCTTTTTGGGCGTACCAGCTCCTACAATGAGCAGTTCTTC.

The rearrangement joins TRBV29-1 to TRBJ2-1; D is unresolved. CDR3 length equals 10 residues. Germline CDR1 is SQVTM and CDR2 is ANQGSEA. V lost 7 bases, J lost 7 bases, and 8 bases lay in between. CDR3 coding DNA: TGCAGCGGACATTTGAATGAGCAGTTCTTC. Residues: CSGHLNEQFF.

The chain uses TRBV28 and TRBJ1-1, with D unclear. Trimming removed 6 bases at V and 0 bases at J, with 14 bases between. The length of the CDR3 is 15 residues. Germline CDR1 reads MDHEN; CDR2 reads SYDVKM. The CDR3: CASRRALGVNTEAFF. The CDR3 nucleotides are TGTGCCAGCAGACGTGCTTTGGGAGTGAACACTGAAGCTTTCTTT.

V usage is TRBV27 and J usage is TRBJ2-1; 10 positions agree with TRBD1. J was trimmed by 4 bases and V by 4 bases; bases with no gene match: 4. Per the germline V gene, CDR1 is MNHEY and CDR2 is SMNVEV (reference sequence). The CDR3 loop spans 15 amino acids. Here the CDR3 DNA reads TGTGCCAGCAGTTCTCGGACAGGGGGTTACAATGAGCAGTTCTTC. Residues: CASSSRTGGYNEQFF.

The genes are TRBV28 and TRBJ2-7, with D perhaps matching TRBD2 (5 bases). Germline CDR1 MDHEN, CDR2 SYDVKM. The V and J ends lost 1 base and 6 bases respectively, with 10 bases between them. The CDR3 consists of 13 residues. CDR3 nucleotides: TGTGCCAGCAGTTTATCAGCGGCGGGCGAGCAGTACTTC. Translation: CASSLSAAGEQYF.

CDR3 DNA: TGTGCCAGCAGCGAGGGACAGGGAACCGGGGAGCTGTTTTTT. It codes for CASSEGQGTGELFF. The chain joins TRBV9 to TRBJ2-2; 9 nucleotides line up with TRBD1. This CDR3 comprises 14 residues. Germline V gene lookup returns CDR1 SGDLS and CDR2 YYNGEE. J lost 5 bases, V lost 3 bases, and 2 bases had no gene match.